The 12 T cell receptor beta chains in this list originate from one sample, sequenced in a study of early T cells in non-severe SARS-CoV-2 infection. MiXCR, run by TCRdb on the 5' RACE reads, gives a single entry per CDR3 protein. Among tens of thousands of distinct CDR3 sequences listed, 9.5% to 15% were seen once. The sequencing used whole blood, collected at baseline. These receptors were collected from an adult who was a healthcare worker with PCR-confirmed SARS-CoV-2 infection or an uninfected control (not recorded which).

This chain joins TRBV4-1 and TRBJ1-6; 7 positions match TRBD1. The germline gives CDR1 MGHRA, CDR2 YSYEKL. This CDR3 spans 15 amino acids. The V segment lost 8 bases and the J segment 10 bases; nucleotides outside the gene matches: 14. CDR3 sequence (DNA): TGCGCCAGCGGTGATCGGGACAGTTCGTTCTCACCCCTCCACTTT. This codes for CASGDRDSSFSPLHF.

This clonotype came up a few times. The chain uses TRBV10-3 and TRBJ2-1; D remains unclear. The CDR3 consists of 14 residues. V was cut by 7 bases and J by 1 base, with 11 bases left in between. The germline gives CDR1 ENHRY, CDR2 SYGVKD. As DNA, the CDR3 is TGTGCCATCACAAGGGAAGTATCCTACAATGAGCAGTTCTTC. Translation gives CAITREVSYNEQFF.

This clonotype has at least ten counts. The chain is built from TRBV13 and TRBJ1-2; weak D call: TRBD1 (6 bases). Between the trimmed V and J ends, which lost 5 bases and 3 bases, there was a span of 13 bases. The CDR3 has 14 residues. The germline gives CDR1 PRHDT, CDR2 FYEKMQ (reference sequence). The DNA of the CDR3 is TGTGCCAGCAGCCCCCGGACAGCCTACTATGGCTACACCTTC. Translating it yields CASSPRTAYYGYTF.

The V call is TRBV10-3, the J call TRBJ1-6; D is undetermined. In germline, CDR1 is ENHRY, CDR2 SYGVKD. This CDR3 spans 13 amino acids. With 3 bases removed from V and 0 bases from J, the gap between germline ends came to 0 bases. CDR3 bases: TGTGCCATCAGTGACTCCTATAATTCACCCCTCCACTTT. It yields the protein CAISDSYNSPLHF.

The chain is built from TRBV6-6 and TRBJ1-5; D is possibly TRBD1 (5 bases). Per germline, CDR1 MNHNY and CDR2 SVGAGI (reference sequence). CDR3 length: 13 amino acids. V lost 6 bases to trimming and J lost 3 bases, with 9 bases between them. CDR3 residues: CASRGGDNQPQHF. The CDR3 DNA reads as TGTGCCAGCAGGGGAGGGGACAATCAGCCCCAGCATTTT.

This clonotype was observed a few times. The rearrangement links TRBV7-9 to TRBJ1-4; D is ambiguous. The ends were cut back, 1 base at V and 4 bases at J, with 7 bases in the middle. Germline assignment: CDR1 SEHNR and CDR2 FQNEAQ (reference sequence). The CDR3 is 14 amino acids. For the CDR3, the DNA is TGTGCCAGCAGCTTAGAAGGGATTAATGAAAAACTGTTTTTT. Protein sequence: CASSLEGINEKLFF.

In this sample, this clonotype turned up a few times. The chain is built from TRBV19 and TRBJ1-4, with TRBD1 as a possible D gene (5 bases). The CDR3 covers 15 residues. V was cut by 4 bases and J by 3 bases, with 12 bases left in between. Germline V CDR1 and CDR2: LNHDA, SQIVND (reference sequence). CDR3 sequence reads: CASSTEGLSNEKLFF. The CDR3 DNA follows: TGTGCCAGTAGTACCGAGGGACTCTCTAATGAAAAACTGTTTTTT.

This clonotype has more than one count but fewer than ten. J is TRBJ1-4 and V is TRBV6-5; 8 bases fit TRBD1. The CDR3 has 12 residues. Germline assignment: CDR1 MNHEY and CDR2 SVGAGI. Trimming at V came to 4 bases and at J to 11 bases, leaving 3 bases not matched to a gene. The CDR3 DNA is TGTGCCAGCAGTTTGGACAGGGACAAACTGTTTTTT. Its translation: CASSLDRDKLFF.

The chain recombines TRBV5-1 with TRBJ1-1; a weak D match, TRBD1 (6 bases). The CDR3 is 14 residues long. The germline CDR1 and CDR2 sequences are SGHRS and YFSETQ. Trimming shortened V by 0 bases and J by 5 bases, and 11 bases separated the two germline ends. CDR3 DNA: TGCGCCAGCAGCTTGGAGGGGGATAGGACTGAAGCTTTCTTT. It specifies CASSLEGDRTEAFF.

The chain is built from TRBV9 and TRBJ2-5; TRBD2 agrees at 10 bases. The CDR3 has 18 amino acids. J was trimmed by 9 bases and V by 3 bases; bases with no gene match: 20. Germline CDR1 SGDLS, CDR2 YYNGEE. For the CDR3, the DNA is TGTGCCAGCAGCGACCGCCCCTCGCGGCTAGCGGGGGAAACACCCCAGTACTTC. It translates to CASSDRPSRLAGETPQYF.

V gene TRBV4-1 combines with J gene TRBJ2-1; D gene ambiguous. This CDR3 has 14 residues. Germline V gene lookup returns CDR1 MGHRA and CDR2 YSYEKL. Deletions cut 0 bases from V and 8 bases from J, with 11 bases between. The CDR3 here is CASSQEIWADEQFF. Here the CDR3 DNA reads TGCGCCAGCAGCCAAGAAATTTGGGCGGATGAGCAGTTCTTC.

This clonotype was counted a few times. The genes are TRBV7-6 and TRBJ2-7; TRBD1 is a possible D gene (5 bases). In germline, CDR1 is SGHVS, CDR2 FNYEAQ. The CDR3 contains 13 residues. V was cut by 5 bases and J by 2 bases, with 10 bases left in between. CDR3: CASSDRRTYEQYF. In DNA form, the CDR3 reads TGTGCCAGCAGCGACAGACGGACCTACGAGCAGTACTTC.